Listed here are 21 T cell receptor beta chains from one sample, sequenced in a study of T cell responses to AZD1222 COVID-19 vaccine. Repertoires were generated with immunoSEQ multiplex PCR, while TCRdb's copy carries only in-frame clones and drops some. The sample has about 8,000 clones; more than 75% are singletons. The source was peripheral blood, collected 28 days after the second AZD1222 dose. Every receptor here comes from an adult who received the AZD1222 COVID-19 vaccine.

This rearrangement joins TRBV2 to TRBJ1-1; D is possibly TRBD1 (5 bases). V was clipped by 4 bases and J by 4 bases, with 13 bases between them. CDR3 length: 14 residues. CDR1 is SNHLY and CDR2 is FYNNEI in the germline V gene. CDR3 sequence: CASSVTGGGTEAFF. The CDR3 region has the DNA TGTGCCAGCAGTGTCACGGGGGGGGGCACTGAAGCTTTCTTT.

This chain links TRBV5-4 with TRBJ1-2, with unresolved D. Germline CDR1 reads SGHNT; CDR2 reads YYREEE (reference sequence). The V end lost 4 bases, the J end lost 4 bases, and 8 bases lay between the germline ends. CDR3 length: 12 residues. The CDR3 reads CASSPDSYGYTF. CDR3 DNA: TGTGCCAGCAGCCCCGACTCCTATGGCTACACCTTC.

The V and J genes are TRBV4-3 and TRBJ2-7, with a weak D call TRBD1 (6 bases). V lost 1 base, J lost 0 bases, and 10 bases lay in between. This CDR3 has 15 amino acids. The germline CDR1 and CDR2 sequences are LGHNA and YSLEER. Here the CDR3 DNA reads TGCGCCAGCAGCCAAGGCGCAGGGGACTCCTACGAGCAGTACTTC. Amino acid sequence: CASSQGAGDSYEQYF.

The chain carries TRBV5-1 and TRBJ1-6, with TRBD1 matching 7 bases. There are 14 residues in the CDR3. The J segment lost 6 bases and the V segment lost 4 bases, leaving 4 bases of the junction unmatched. CDR1 and CDR2 (germline): SGHRS, YFSETQ. The CDR3 here is CASSLGQANSPLHF. The DNA of the CDR3 is TGCGCCAGCAGCCTAGGACAGGCTAATTCACCCCTCCACTTT.

The rearrangement joins TRBV7-9 to TRBJ2-7; 8 bases are a match to TRBD1. This CDR3 spans 14 amino acids. With 8 bases clipped from V and 2 bases from J, the junction kept 8 bases outside the gene matches. Germline lookup yields CDR1 SEHNR and CDR2 FQNEAQ (reference sequence). This chain's CDR3 is CASGTRGQAYEQYF. In DNA form, the CDR3 reads TGTGCCAGCGGTACCAGGGGACAGGCCTACGAGCAGTACTTC.

This clone showed up just once. The junction shows a germline mismatch at one end, possibly a read error. This sequence joins TRBV5-1 and TRBJ2-3; D perhaps matches TRBD1 (6 bases). CDR1 is SGHRS, CDR2 YFSETQ, per germline. CDR3 length: 14 amino acids. CDR3 amino acids: CASSPPDSTYTQYF. The CDR3, as DNA: TGCGCCAGCAGCCCCCCGGACAGCACATATACGCAGTATTTT.

The J gene is TRBJ2-1, the V gene TRBV2; a weak D match, TRBD2 (5 bases). The germline V and J ends were trimmed by 11 bases and 4 bases, with 9 bases remaining between them. The germline V gene has CDR1 SNHLY and CDR2 FYNNEI. This CDR3 is built from 11 residues. CDR3 coding DNA: TGTGCCGGTGGCGGGTACAATGAGCAGTTCTTC. This gives the protein CAGGGYNEQFF.

The rearrangement uses TRBV5-1 and TRBJ2-7; 8 bases are shared with TRBD2. J lost 2 bases, V lost 4 bases, and 5 bases had no gene match. The CDR3 is 14 amino acids. Germline-derived CDR1 and CDR2 are SGHRS and YFSETQ. Written as DNA, the CDR3 is TGCGCCAGCAGCCCTGGCGGGGGGCCCTACGAGCAGTACTTC. Translation: CASSPGGGPYEQYF.

This chain joins TRBV27 and TRBJ2-1; TRBD2 matches 9 bases. CDR1 is MNHEY and CDR2 is SMNVEV in the germline V gene (reference sequence). The CDR3 covers 20 residues. V gave up 0 bases and J gave up 4 bases; unmatched junction bases: 16. The CDR3 nucleotides read TGTGCCAGCAGTTTATCGAAGGCGCTTAGCGGGGGATACTCTTACAATGAGCAGTTCTTC. Translated: CASSLSKALSGGYSYNEQFF.

This sequence joins TRBV23-1 and TRBJ1-6; D is unclear. TRBV23-1 is given ORF status, its function remaining uncertain. V gave up 6 bases and J gave up 8 bases, with 14 bases separating them. The CDR3 is 14 amino acids. The CDR3 is CASSQVIGYSPLHF. The CDR3 region has the DNA TGCGCCAGCAGCCAAGTGATAGGTTATTCACCCCTCCACTTT.

CDR3 bases: TGCAGCGCCCAACAGGGGCAGAATTCACCCCTCCACTTT. The encoded protein is CSAQQGQNSPLHF. The V gene is TRBV29-1, the J gene TRBJ1-6; 7 nucleotides line up with TRBD1. With 7 bases clipped from V and 7 bases from J, the junction kept 7 bases outside the gene matches. CDR3 length equals 13 residues. The V gene's germline CDR1 is SQVTM and CDR2 ANQGSEA. Full variable domain (missing parts from reference TRBV29-1 and TRBJ1-6): SAVISQKPSRDICQRGTSLTIQCQVDSQVTMMFWYRQQPGQSLTLIATANQGSEATYESGFVIDKFPISRPNLTFSTLTVSNMSPEDSSIYLCSAQQGQNSPLHFGNGTRLTVT.

The chain joins TRBV30 to TRBJ1-4, with 7 bases identical to TRBD1. The J segment lost 6 bases and the V segment lost 3 bases, leaving 10 bases of the junction unmatched. There are 15 residues in the CDR3. Germline loops: CDR1 GTSNPN, CDR2 SVGIG (reference sequence). The CDR3 bases are TGTGCCTGGAGGCTTGGGGCAGGGGGTCATGAAAAACTGTTTTTT. Translation gives CAWRLGAGGHEKLFF. Variable domain in full (rest from reference TRBV30 and TRBJ1-4): SQTIHQWPATLVQPVGSPLSLECTVEGTSNPNLYWYRQAAGRGLQLLFYSVGIGQISSEVPQNLSASRPQDRQFILSSKKLLLSDSGFYLCAWRLGAGGHEKLFFGSGTQLSVL.

This clone was counted once. The rearrangement uses TRBV5-6 and TRBJ2-1, with TRBD1 matching over 11 bases. The V gene's germline CDR1 is SGHDT and CDR2 YYEEEE. The V gene end was trimmed by 1 base and the J gene end by 5 bases; junction bases not matched to a gene: 2. The CDR3 runs to 15 residues. CDR3 amino acids: CASSLLGQGDNEQFF. Written as DNA, the CDR3 is TGTGCCAGCAGCTTGCTGGGACAGGGGGACAATGAGCAGTTCTTC.

V and J are TRBV25-1 and TRBJ2-5; weak D call: TRBD2 (5 bases). This CDR3 contains 13 residues. In germline, CDR1 is MGHDK, CDR2 SYGVNS. Trimming removed 1 base at V and 5 bases at J, with 8 bases between. The DNA for the CDR3 is TGTGCCAGCAGTGAATCTTGGAGGGAGACCCAGTACTTC. It codes for CASSESWRETQYF. Together with reference TRBV25-1 and TRBJ2-5, the CDR3 gives the full variable domain: EADIYQTPRYLVIGTGKKITLECSQTMGHDKMYWYQQDPGMELHLIHYSYGVNSTEKGDLSSESTVSRIRTEHFPLTLESARPSHTSQYLCASSESWRETQYFGPGTRLLVL.

The chain carries TRBV5-3 and TRBJ1-1, with a possible D match to TRBD1 (5 bases). TRBV5-3 carries the ORF label, with uncertain function. The CDR3 totals 13 residues. V lost 6 bases and J 3 bases, leaving 12 bases between the germline ends. The CDR3 loop reads CARTQGRDTEAFF. The CDR3 DNA is TGTGCCAGAACCCAGGGCCGGGACACTGAAGCTTTCTTT.

Remarks on this clone: One junction end disagrees with the germline gene, perhaps due to a read error. CDR3: CASSLGGYYNEQFF. In nucleotides, the CDR3 is TGTGCTAGCAGCTTAGGCGGGTACTACAATGAGCAGTTCTTC. The V and J genes are TRBV7-7 and TRBJ2-1; D perhaps matches TRBD2 (5 bases). Germline values: CDR1 SSHAT, CDR2 FNYEAQ (reference sequence). The CDR3 extends over 14 amino acids.

On this clone itself: One end of the junction varies from germline; a read error may be responsible. This chain links TRBV12-3 or TRBV12-4 with TRBJ1-1; D gene uncertain. The CDR3 has 13 amino acids. The CDR3, as DNA: TGTGCCAGCAGTTTACAGTCGAACCCTGAAGCTTTCTTT. This gives the protein CASSLQSNPEAFF.

V and J are TRBV2 and TRBJ1-1; TRBD1 matches at 7 bases. Germline loops: CDR1 SNHLY, CDR2 FYNNEI. CDR3 length equals 15 residues. V lost 2 bases and J lost 3; bases outside the gene matches: 6. This chain's CDR3 is CASSESAGGYTEAFF. CDR3 bases: TGTGCCAGCAGTGAATCCGCAGGGGGTTACACTGAAGCTTTCTTT.

The chain employs TRBV5-1 and TRBJ1-6, with 8 bases fitting TRBD1. Germline V gives CDR1 SGHRS, CDR2 YFSETQ. The CDR3 is 15 residues long. V lost 2 bases to trimming and J lost 7 bases; unmatched junction nucleotides: 5. CDR3 DNA sequence: TGCGCCAGCAGCTTCGACGGACAGGGCAATTCACCCCTCCACTTT. This translates into CASSFDGQGNSPLHF. The complete variable domain, with remaining parts taken from reference TRBV5-1 and TRBJ1-6, reads KAGVTQTPRYLIKTRGQQVTLSCSPISGHRSVSWYQQTPGQGLQFLFEYFSETQRNKGNFPGRFSGRQFSNSRSEMNVSTLELGDSALYLCASSFDGQGNSPLHFGNGTRLTVT.

J is TRBJ1-3 and V is TRBV19; a possible D gene is TRBD1 (5 bases). This CDR3 is 17 amino acids long. The germline V gene encodes CDR1 LNHDA and CDR2 SQIVND (reference sequence). Deletions cut 6 bases from V and 0 bases from J, with 18 bases between. CDR3 in amino acids: CASSSISRGYSGNTIYF. The CDR3 DNA follows: TGTGCCAGTAGCAGTATTTCTCGGGGGTACTCTGGAAACACCATATATTTT.

The rearrangement links TRBV7-2 to TRBJ1-2, with a tentative D call TRBD1 (6 bases). V lost 7 bases to trimming and J lost 7 bases, with 16 bases between them. Germline V gene data show CDR1 as SGHTA and CDR2 as FQGNSA. The CDR3 has 13 amino acids. The DNA for the CDR3 is TGTGCCAGCAAGCGAACCAGGGGAGGTGGCTACACCTTC. This encodes CASKRTRGGGYTF.